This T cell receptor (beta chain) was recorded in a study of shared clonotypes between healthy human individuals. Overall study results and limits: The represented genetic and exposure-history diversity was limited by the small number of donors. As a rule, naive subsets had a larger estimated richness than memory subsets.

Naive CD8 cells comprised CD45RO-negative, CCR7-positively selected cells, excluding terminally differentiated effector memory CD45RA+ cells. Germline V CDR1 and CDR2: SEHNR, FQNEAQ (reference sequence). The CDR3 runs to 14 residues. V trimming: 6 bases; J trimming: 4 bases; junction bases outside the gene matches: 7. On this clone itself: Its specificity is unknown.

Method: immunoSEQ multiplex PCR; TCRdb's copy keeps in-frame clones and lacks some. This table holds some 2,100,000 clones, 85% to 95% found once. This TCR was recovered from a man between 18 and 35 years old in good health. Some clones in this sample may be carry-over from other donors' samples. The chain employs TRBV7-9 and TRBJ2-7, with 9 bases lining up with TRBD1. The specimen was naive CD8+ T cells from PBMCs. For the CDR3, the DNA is TGTGCCAGCAGTAAAACGGGACAGGGATACGAGCAGTACTTC. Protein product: CASSKTGQGYEQYF.